Given below is one T cell receptor beta chain in context. The read halts 3 residues ahead of the CDR3 end, with the missing end drawn from the germline J gene. This record comes from a study of T cells in women clearing cervical HPV infection. The overall study: Cases: HPV16-related CIN3 or worse on histology, a couple of invasive cancers. Controls gave blood once infection was undetectable; cases at lesion identification. No precancer developed; the control's incident HPV16 infection cleared within 12 months. Cases' blood sampling followed lesion detection by median about 21 weeks (90 to 200).

The assay was immunoSEQ multiplex PCR, and TCRdb's table has in-frame clones only and misses some. The sample includes fewer than 20,000 clones. V lost 0 bases and J 4 bases, leaving 10 bases between the germline ends. Per the germline V gene, CDR1 is SGHRS and CDR2 is YFSETQ. This CDR3 contains 15 residues. Material: blood buffy coat. The chain has TRBV5-1 and TRBJ2-2; tentative D call: TRBD1 (5 bases). The TCR sequence derives from a woman between 18 and 75 years old with a cervical HPV16 infection that either progressed to CIN3+ or cleared (not recorded which). The sequenced part of the CDR3 DNA is TGCGCCAGCAGCTTGGCGCAGGGATCCACCGGGGAG. Amino acid sequence: CASSLAQGSTGE. From start to end, the CDR3 is CASSLAQGSTGELFF.